A single sample is the source of the 6 T cell receptor beta chains below, sequenced in a study of memory CD4+ T cells and cytomegalovirus serostatus. Sequenced by immunoSEQ multiplex PCR; TCRdb stores in-frame clones only, minus some. This sample yields approximately 47,000 clones, of which 78% are seen a single time; 0.6% to 0.9% belongs to the top ten. Single viable CD3+CD4+CD8-CD45RO+ cells were sorted as the memory CD4+ T cells. The sample was memory CD4+ T cells from blood. These receptors were collected from an adult in good health and CMV-seronegative.

The chain couples TRBV9 to TRBJ2-3; D gene ambiguous. CDR1 and CDR2 (germline): SGDLS, YYNGEE. Trimming shortened V by 0 bases and J by 1 base, and 6 bases separated the two germline ends. The CDR3 totals 14 residues. The CDR3 region is CASSVGLGTDTQYF. Here the CDR3 DNA reads TGTGCCAGCAGCGTAGGACTTGGCACAGATACGCAGTATTTT.

The gene calls are TRBV28 and TRBJ1-6; the match to TRBD1 covers 9 bases. The CDR3 spans 16 residues. Trimming removed 5 bases from V and 7 bases from J; junction bases left unmatched: 9. From germline, CDR1 is MDHEN and CDR2 SYDVKM. CDR3 coding DNA: TGTGCCAGCAGTCGTCCCGGGACAGGGACGAATTCACCCCTCCACTTT. Translation gives CASSRPGTGTNSPLHF.

The gene calls are TRBV6-5 and TRBJ1-1, with D perhaps matching TRBD1 (6 bases). CDR3 length: 14 residues. V was clipped by 5 bases and J by 4 bases, with 14 bases between them. The V gene's germline CDR1 is MNHEY and CDR2 SVGAGI. This CDR3 reads CASSRGGDITEAFF. Written as DNA, the CDR3 is TGTGCCAGCAGTCGTGGGGGCGATATCACTGAAGCTTTCTTT.

The chain joins TRBV5-4 to TRBJ2-2; 7 bases map to TRBD2. V lost 5 bases and J lost 1; bases outside the gene matches: 5. Germline V lookup: CDR1 SGHNT, CDR2 YYREEE (reference sequence). The length of the CDR3 is 15 residues. Written as DNA, the CDR3 is TGTGCCAGCAGAACGGGGGGTGAGAACACCGGGGAGCTGTTTTTT. The encoded protein is CASRTGGENTGELFF.

This chain links TRBV7-2 with TRBJ1-2; a weak D match, TRBD1 (5 bases). The CDR3 loop spans 17 amino acids. V was cut by 1 base and J by 0 bases, with 15 bases left in between. CDR1 and CDR2 from the germline V gene are SGHTA and FQGNSA. The CDR3 is CASSLELLGVSNYGYTF. The CDR3 region has the DNA TGTGCCAGCAGCTTAGAGTTGTTGGGGGTTTCTAACTATGGCTACACCTTC.

This rearrangement joins TRBV11-2 to TRBJ1-1; D call uncertain. V was cut by 5 bases and J by 2 bases, with 15 bases left in between. The CDR3 runs to 15 residues. Germline V gene lookup returns CDR1 SGHAT and CDR2 FQNNGV. The CDR3 is CASSPPPGINTEAFF. The CDR3 bases are TGTGCCAGCAGCCCCCCGCCGGGGATTAACACTGAAGCTTTCTTT.